This T cell receptor (beta chain) emerged from a study of cytomegalovirus exposure and HLA in healthy donors (TCRdb year 2017). In terms of the full investigation: An earlier analysis of approximately 550 of the donors reported approximately 300 Gb of sequence data and 100 million to 130 million unique TCR beta sequences from 190 million or so T cells. About 330 gigabases of sequencing data and around 90 million unique TCR sequences made up an early release that covered nearly 650 HLA-typed donors. Genome-wide SNP genotypes for about 65% of the roughly 670 donors were used in a later genetic analysis, which treated that subset as a discovery cohort. The T cell repertoires of several hundred subjects were profiled by immunosequencing and related to cytomegalovirus serostatus. On average, over 200,000 unique TCR beta nucleotide sequences were sequenced per donor among 350 to 400 genotyped donors of the cohort, with around 19% of those sequences being non-productive. The number of donors typed differed by locus, with 629-630 for A, B, C, DRB1 and DQB1, roughly 520 for DQA1, 606 for DPA1, and some 440 for DPB1. To decide whether each TCR beta V gene segment behaved as functional or pseudogenic, an earlier analysis of 587 of the donors relied on high-throughput TCR beta sequencing. Along with the approximately 650-subject first cohort, a separate validation cohort of over a hundred different subjects was used. The study was designed to test whether signatures of past pathogen exposure could be identified by cataloging public T cell receptors. Of the roughly 400 genotyped donors, more than 75% were placed in the genetic ancestry cluster associated with self-reported Caucasian donors. About 5 DR-DQ haplotypes were handled as single units for association and clustering, since linkage in the cohort was strong. HLA typing included class I and class II loci at four-digit resolution. Every discovery cohort repertoire had been produced on one sequencing platform. Alongside the repertoire data, information on donor age, sex, ethnicity and CMV serostatus was compiled. To predict cytomegalovirus infection status, the study brought together high-throughput TCR immunosequencing, statistical association of individual TCRs with disease status, and machine learning. Rather than drawing on any new phenotypic data, the later analysis identified candidate immune exposures from TCR beta sequences and the way those sequences occurred across donors. In a later analysis, previously published TCR beta repertoires from 666 donors were re-analyzed and high-resolution HLA genotyping was added so that TCR occurrence patterns could be studied.

The germline V gene gives CDR1 as SGDLS and CDR2 as YYNGEE. V lost 0 bases and J lost 0 bases; the stretch between them is 10 bases long. Reading from cysteine to phenylalanine, the CDR3 counts 15 amino acids. Just CDR3 DNA is preserved here, 45 bases in frame from base 1. In total, 666 healthy bone marrow donors made up the cohort. Cohort members were all nominally healthy when sampled, although unrecorded immune exposures were likely present. The donor tested CMV seropositive, placing the donor among the 290 or so seropositive members of the cohort. A peripheral blood sample was provided by each donor, and peripheral blood mononuclear cells were used for TCR beta sequencing. The Qiagen DNeasy Blood Extraction Kit was used to extract genomic DNA from the blood cell samples. On this clone: The antigen it recognizes is unknown. No clone much larger than this one lies a single base away; base qualities are absent. Other DNA variants within this sample encode the same CDR3.

Libraries were built with the immunoSEQ multiplex PCR assay. The multiplex PCR relied on a mix of 60 forward primers for TCR Vbeta segments and 13 reverse primers for TCR Jbeta segments. Amplification of the CDR3 region of rearranged TCR beta genes was performed with a multiplex PCR assay on genomic DNA. The Illumina HiSeq System was used to sequence the amplified TCR beta libraries as 87-base-pair reads. As for how the authors treated the data: Across the 670 or so repertoires, a later analysis counted tens of millions of unique TCR beta chains, some 11 million of which were shared by at least two donors. To remove PCR and sequencing errors, raw reads were error-corrected and collapsed into unique sequences using a nearest-neighbor algorithm that merged closely related sequences. V, D and J gene segments were assigned by aligning CDR3 sequences to IMGT reference sequences. For a sequence to be retained, a match of at least six nucleotides was required to both a V gene segment and a J gene segment. Rearrangements were classified as productive when the CDR3 lacked stop codons and remained in frame with V and J, and all other rearrangements were classified as non-productive. Following IMGT convention, CDR3 was defined as the stretch from the second conserved V-encoded cysteine up to the conserved J-encoded phenylalanine. In an earlier analysis of around 640 of the donors, sequences lacking an unambiguous match to a single V gene segment were excluded. In an earlier analysis of several hundred of the donors, V segments were called functional above 56.7% productive rearrangements and were called segregating when the between-donor standard deviation exceeded 5%. A statistical classification framework was built to diagnose cytomegalovirus status from the catalog of TCR beta chain sequences. V and J gene assignment, in a later analysis, came from comparing TCR nucleotide sequences with IMGT/GENE-DB human TR gene sequences. A later analysis assigned CDR3 sequences and most-parsimonious VDJ recombination scenarios with the TCRdist pipeline. In a later analysis, each TCR beta chain was defined by its CDR3 amino acid sequence together with its V-gene family, and reads without a unique V-gene family were excluded. A later analysis removed several hundred highly shared, low-generation-probability nucleotide sequences to deal with suspected cross-contamination and a sequencing artifact. For each public chain, a later analysis derived a clonal expansion index from normalized ranks of inferred template counts within each repertoire. In a later analysis, generation probabilities were computed using a VDJ recombination model fitted to out-of-frame rearrangements, and the results were checked against IGoR. Hypergeometric tests were used in a later analysis to score TCR-TCR, TCR-HLA and TCR-CMV co-occurrence, with a repertoire-size bias correction applied to the TCR pairs. A later analysis estimated false discovery rates by permuting HLA or CMV assignments 20 times. In a later analysis, co-occurring TCRs were grouped using DBSCAN, and TCRdist sequence similarity was added for clustering within HLA-allele-positive subsets. For co-occurrence clustering, repertoires with fewer than 30,000 or more than 120,000 public chains were excluded, along with roughly 5 repertoires with anomalous nucleotide sharing. The table comes from immuneACCESS by way of TCRdb, which keeps in-frame sequences with V and J called. Part of the clones is missing from these tables; in studies checked, under half for an unresolved V gene and the rest for unknown reasons. The V and J calls and the clone size are those of that table, but D and trimming were determined from the DNA. The sample contains under 150,000 clones, approximately 74% of them found a single time. The biggest ten clones account for more than 3.5% of the sample.

What the authors observed across the whole study: Some IMGT-functional V segments, including TRBV6-2 and TRBV6-3, could not be distinguished by the 87-base-pair reads and were therefore excluded. Because counts were too low, about 18 rarely observed V segments, including chromosome 9 orphons, were left out of the earlier analysis of over 550 of the donors. When HLA alleles, especially DR and DQ, strongly co-occurred, TCR associations were difficult to assign to individual alleles. A cluster of highly shared sequence variants was judged likely to represent a technical artifact of the sequencing pipeline. Sequencing depth was assumed to be roughly uniform across donors in the presence/absence analyses, though that assumption may not hold. An earlier analysis of around 500 of the donors showed that most TCR beta V segments appeared in productive rearrangements either about 90% or about 30% of the time, which broadly matched IMGT annotations. A later analysis found that TCR association rates varied across HLA loci, with DRB1 alleles showing the most associated TCRs and HLA-C alleles the fewest. CMV serostatus was the only immune exposure information available for the cohort. In vitro tests confirmed that a few of the cytomegalovirus-associated TCR beta chains recognize cytomegalovirus antigens. Linkage disequilibrium might explain the correlated functional status among segregating V segments, but an unknown experimental factor could not be excluded. The classifier was reported to diagnose cytomegalovirus status with high specificity and sensitivity in both the original cohort and the validation cohort. A total of about 180 TCR beta chains were listed by the study as associated with cytomegalovirus. A later analysis associated 15,000 or so TCR beta sequences with specific HLA alleles at a false discovery rate of 0.05. The authors suggested that the approach could potentially be extended to other disease states and immunological phenotypes. V-gene and J-gene trimming of TCR beta chains was associated with a missense DCLRE1C variant in a later genetic analysis, and the association was replicated in an independent cohort. In a later analysis, several top co-occurrence clusters were reported to appear linked to parvovirus B19, influenza, CMV and Epstein-Barr virus. In a later genetic analysis, fewer N-insertions in productive TCRs were reported among donors in an Asian-associated ancestry cluster than the 666-donor mean. Most TCR sequences were observed very rarely across donors, whereas some public TCRs were present in many individuals. A further reported finding was that TCR beta sequences accurately predicted the HLA-A and HLA-B alleles for most subjects in the first cohort. In this cohort, only TCR beta chains were sequenced, and detectable features were limited by the absence of alpha or paired-chain data. Because HLA typing was missing for some donors at each locus, association tests included only the typed subset. In a later analysis, HLA-associated TCR beta chains showed more clonal expansion and lower generation probabilities than non-associated chains that were equally common. In a later analysis, most CMV-associated TCR beta chains were found to appear HLA-restricted, with HLA associations seemingly driven largely by CMV exposure.

This receptor was identified in a woman between 35 and 50 years old in good health and CMV-seropositive. The sample taken for sequencing was PBMCs. The chain joins TRBV9 to TRBJ2-7, and perhaps TRBD1 as D gene, on 5 matching bases. DNA sequence: TGTGCCAGCAGCGTAGGGGGTCAGGGCTCCTACGAGCAGTACTTC. This is translated as CASSVGGQGSYEQYF.